This T cell receptor beta chain came from a study of T cell repertoires in cytomegalovirus infection (dated by TCRdb to the late 2010s). A note on the overall study: Donor HLA type was relevant to the analysis, as public TCR beta signatures indicated carriage of CMV infection together with the matching HLA type. Here is what the overall study found, with its caveats: In the ex vivo response, HLA-C-restricted CMV-specific TCR beta clonotypes were dominant, and in two of eight donors the single most frequent clonotype came from this HLA-C-restricted group. Carriers of CMV infection plus the relevant HLA type were discriminated by the cumulative frequency of public TCR beta family members in the study cohort and in an independent roughly 340-donor cohort.

These reads were obtained on an Illumina HiSeq 1500. The raw public data were reprocessed by TCRdb itself: fastp quality trimming at Q25, MiXCR clonotype calling, in-frame beta chains only. Every distinct CDR3 protein forms one entry, paired with its most common genes and DNA. For this sample there are more than 650,000 distinct CDR3 sequences; approximately 40% appear just once. The ten largest clones represent around 3% of the sample. Its CDR3 holds 13 amino acids, cysteine through phenylalanine. The only DNA kept is the CDR3, 39 bases in frame from the first base. The germline V gene encodes CDR1 SGHTA and CDR2 FQGNSA. V drops 5 bases and J drops 6 bases, leaving 12 bases in between. This clonotype was seen more than once but under ten times. Its antigen remains unidentified. No base quality values were provided; no much bigger clone lies one nucleotide off.

The clonotype comes from a human donor in good health (CMV status not recorded). Some clones in this sample may be carry-over from other donors' samples. This sequence uses TRBV7-2 and TRBJ2-3, and possibly TRBD2, on 5 matching bases. What was sequenced was PBMCs. The DNA is as follows: TGTGCCAGCAGCACGCGGGTGGGGGATACGCAGTATTTT. Its amino acids are CASSTRVGDTQYF.